The clone carrying this TCR beta chain was seen more than once but under ten times. The antigen is not known. The sample belongs to a study of T-cell memory formation after mild COVID-19. Study-wide context: Clustering of TCRs was largely donor specific. Regarding the study as a whole: Shrinking CD4+ clones resided mostly in CM and EM, and CD8+ ones in EMRA. Contracting clones from day 15 to 85 had balanced CD4/CD8; later expanders favoured CD4+.

The CDR3 consists of 14 residues. Germline values: CDR1 MGHRA, CDR2 YSYEKL. The J segment lost 5 bases and the V segment lost 2 bases, leaving 3 bases of the junction unmatched. It was 5'RACE with constant-segment primers that produced the TCR alpha and TCR beta cDNA libraries, which carried sample barcodes and UMIs. MiXCR, run by TCRdb on the 5' RACE reads, gives a single entry per CDR3 protein. This sample carries approximately 560,000 distinct CDR3 sequences, approximately 15% of them seen once, and the ten largest clones take around 8.1%. This receptor was identified in an adult woman who had mild COVID-19 (a few samples of this study predate the infection). Cell type and time point are not known. The specimen sequenced was PBMCs or a T cell subset sorted from them (not recorded which). The V call is TRBV4-1, the J call TRBJ1-1; 9 nucleotides align to TRBD1. Written as DNA, the CDR3 is TGCGCCAGCAGCCAAATGGACAGGGGAACTGAAGCTTTCTTT. It translates to CASSQMDRGTEAFF.